The 2 T cell receptor beta chains below come from one sample, sequenced in a study of CD8 T cells in Susac syndrome. RNA in amounts of roughly 0.45 to 1 ug was reverse transcribed with random hexamers. TCRdb recomputed calls from the immunoSEQ multiplex PCR reads with MiXCR, one row per CDR3 protein. The repertoire holds 200,000 to 250,000 distinct CDR3 sequences, with 80% to 95% as singletons. The sample consisted of CD8+ T cells from PBMCs. Source of these receptors: a human donor with multiple sclerosis.

The rearrangement links TRBV3-1 to TRBJ1-5; TRBD1 might be the D (5 bases). Per germline, CDR1 LGHDT and CDR2 YNNKEL (reference sequence). The germline V and J ends were trimmed by 0 bases and 6 bases, with 12 bases remaining between them. The CDR3 is 15 amino acids. CDR3 amino acids: CASSQDGGGIQPQHF. Here the CDR3 DNA reads TGTGCCAGCAGCCAAGATGGCGGGGGGATTCAGCCCCAGCATTTT.

The rearrangement uses TRBV7-9 and TRBJ2-5, with D possibly matching TRBD2 (5 bases). This CDR3 contains 14 residues. The V end lost 5 bases, the J end lost 2 bases, and 12 bases lay between the germline ends. Germline V lookup: CDR1 SEHNR, CDR2 FQNEAQ (reference sequence). The DNA for the CDR3 is TGTGCCAGCAGCACCCCCTCGGGGCAAGAGACCCAGTACTTC. It is translated as CASSTPSGQETQYF. Drawing the rest from reference TRBV7-9 and TRBJ2-5, the complete variable domain is DTGVSQNPRHKITKRGQNVTFRCDPISEHNRLYWYRQTLGQGPEFLTYFQNEAQLEKSRLLSDRFSAERPKGSFSTLEIQRTEQGDSAMYLCASSTPSGQETQYFGPGTRLLVL.